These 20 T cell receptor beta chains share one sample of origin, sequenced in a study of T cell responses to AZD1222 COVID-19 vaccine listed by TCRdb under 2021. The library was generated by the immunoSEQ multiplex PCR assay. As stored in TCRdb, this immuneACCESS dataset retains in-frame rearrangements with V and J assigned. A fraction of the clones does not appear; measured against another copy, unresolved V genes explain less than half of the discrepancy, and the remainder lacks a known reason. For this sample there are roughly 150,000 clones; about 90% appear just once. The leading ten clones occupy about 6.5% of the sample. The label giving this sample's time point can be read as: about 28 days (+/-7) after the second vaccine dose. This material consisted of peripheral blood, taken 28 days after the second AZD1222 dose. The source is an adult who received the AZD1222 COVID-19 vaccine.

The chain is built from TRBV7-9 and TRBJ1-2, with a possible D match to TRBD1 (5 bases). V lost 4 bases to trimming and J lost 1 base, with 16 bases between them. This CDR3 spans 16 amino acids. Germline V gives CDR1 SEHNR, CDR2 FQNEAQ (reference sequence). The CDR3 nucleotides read TGTGCCAGCAGCTCCGCCTCGGGACGGATTAACTATGGCTACACCTTC. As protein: CASSSASGRINYGYTF.

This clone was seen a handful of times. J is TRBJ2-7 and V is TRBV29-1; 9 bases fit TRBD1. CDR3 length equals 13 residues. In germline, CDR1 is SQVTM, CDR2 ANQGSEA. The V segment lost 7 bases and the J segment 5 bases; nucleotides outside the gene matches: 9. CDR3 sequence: CSGTGTGIHEQYF. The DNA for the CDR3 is TGCAGCGGGACCGGGACAGGGATACACGAGCAGTACTTC.

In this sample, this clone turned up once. The CDR3 loop reads CASSIDSGAVQETQYF. The DNA of the CDR3 is TGTGCCAGTAGTATAGATTCCGGCGCAGTTCAAGAGACCCAGTACTTC. The chain joins TRBV19 to TRBJ2-5; D remains ambiguous. The V gene lost 0 bases and the J gene lost 2 bases, with 13 bases spanning the gap. Per the germline V gene, CDR1 is LNHDA and CDR2 is SQIVND (reference sequence). The CDR3 loop spans 16 amino acids.

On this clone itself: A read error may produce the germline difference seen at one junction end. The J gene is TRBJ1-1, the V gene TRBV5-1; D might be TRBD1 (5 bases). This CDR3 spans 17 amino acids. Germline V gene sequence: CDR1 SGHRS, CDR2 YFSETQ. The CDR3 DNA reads TGCGCCAGCAGCCTGATACTGACCGGACAACCGAACGCTGAAGCTTTCTTT. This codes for CASSLILTGQPNAEAFF.

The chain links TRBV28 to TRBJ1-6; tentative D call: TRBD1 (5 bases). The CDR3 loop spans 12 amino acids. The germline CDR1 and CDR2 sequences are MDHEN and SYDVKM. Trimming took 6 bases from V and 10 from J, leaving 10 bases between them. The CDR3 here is CASSRVESPLHF. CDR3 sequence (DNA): TGTGCCAGCAGCAGGGTTGAATCACCCCTCCACTTT. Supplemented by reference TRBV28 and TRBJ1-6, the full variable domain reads DVKVTQSSRYLVKRTGEKVFLECVQDMDHENMFWYRQDPGLGLRLIYFSYDVKMKEKGDIPEGYSVSREKKERFSLILESASTNQTSMYLCASSRVESPLHFGNGTRLTVT.

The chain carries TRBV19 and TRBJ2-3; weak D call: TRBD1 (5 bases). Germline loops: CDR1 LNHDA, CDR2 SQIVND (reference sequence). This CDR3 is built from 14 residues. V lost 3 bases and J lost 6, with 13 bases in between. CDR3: CASSIGQGKDTQYF. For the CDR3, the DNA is TGTGCCAGTAGTATCGGGCAGGGTAAGGATACGCAGTATTTT.

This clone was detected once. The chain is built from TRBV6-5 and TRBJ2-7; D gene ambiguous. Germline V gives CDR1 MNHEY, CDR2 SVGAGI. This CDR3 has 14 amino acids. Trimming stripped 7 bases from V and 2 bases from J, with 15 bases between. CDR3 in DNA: TGTGCCAGCACCCTGGGTAGAGGAACCTACGAGCAGTACTTC. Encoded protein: CASTLGRGTYEQYF.

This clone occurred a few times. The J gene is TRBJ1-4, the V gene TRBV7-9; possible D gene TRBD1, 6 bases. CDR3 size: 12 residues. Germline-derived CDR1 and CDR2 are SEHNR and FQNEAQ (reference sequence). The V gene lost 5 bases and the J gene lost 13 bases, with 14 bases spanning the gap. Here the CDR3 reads CASSPERGGLFF. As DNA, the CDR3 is TGTGCCAGCAGCCCGGAGAGGGGGGGACTGTTTTTT.

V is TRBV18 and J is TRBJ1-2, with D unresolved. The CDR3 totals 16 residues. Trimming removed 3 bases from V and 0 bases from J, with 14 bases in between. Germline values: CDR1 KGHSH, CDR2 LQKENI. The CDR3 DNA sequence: TGTGCCAGCTCACCGAACGGGGTCTTAGCTAACTATGGCTACACCTTC. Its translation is CASSPNGVLANYGYTF.

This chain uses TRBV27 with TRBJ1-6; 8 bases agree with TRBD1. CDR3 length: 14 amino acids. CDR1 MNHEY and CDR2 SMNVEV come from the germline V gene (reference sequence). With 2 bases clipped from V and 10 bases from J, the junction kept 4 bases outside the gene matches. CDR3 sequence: CASSLRQGTSPLHF. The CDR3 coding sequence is TGTGCCAGCAGTTTACGACAGGGGACGTCACCCCTCCACTTT.

This CDR3 is CASSMLDNGATEAFF. The DNA for the CDR3 is TGTGCCAGTAGTATGCTAGACAACGGGGCCACTGAAGCTTTCTTT. The V gene is TRBV19, the J gene TRBJ1-1; possibly TRBD1 for D (5 bases). Trimming cost V 3 bases and J 4 bases, with 15 bases left between them. This CDR3 comprises 15 residues. Germline values: CDR1 LNHDA, CDR2 SQIVND (reference sequence).

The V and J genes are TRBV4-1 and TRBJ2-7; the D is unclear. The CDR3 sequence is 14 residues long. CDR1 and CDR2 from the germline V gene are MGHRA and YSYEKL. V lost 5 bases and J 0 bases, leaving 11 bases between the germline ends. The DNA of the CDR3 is TGCGCCAGCAGCTTCGCGGAACTCTCCTACGAGCAGTACTTC. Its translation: CASSFAELSYEQYF.

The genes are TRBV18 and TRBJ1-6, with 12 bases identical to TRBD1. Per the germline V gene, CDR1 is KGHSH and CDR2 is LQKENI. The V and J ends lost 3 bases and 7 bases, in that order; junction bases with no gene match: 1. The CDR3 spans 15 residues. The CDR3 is CASSPGTGGNSPLHF. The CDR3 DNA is TGTGCCAGCTCACCCGGGACAGGGGGCAATTCACCCCTCCACTTT.

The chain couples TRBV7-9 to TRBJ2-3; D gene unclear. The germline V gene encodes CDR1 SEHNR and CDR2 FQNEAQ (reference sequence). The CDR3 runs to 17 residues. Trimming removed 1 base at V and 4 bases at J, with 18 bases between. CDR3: CASSLVGSKVMADTQYF. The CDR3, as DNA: TGTGCCAGCAGCTTAGTTGGTAGCAAAGTTATGGCAGATACGCAGTATTTT. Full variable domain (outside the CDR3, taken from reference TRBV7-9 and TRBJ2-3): DTGVSQNPRHKITKRGQNVTFRCDPISEHNRLYWYRQTLGQGPEFLTYFQNEAQLEKSRLLSDRFSAERPKGSFSTLEIQRTEQGDSAMYLCASSLVGSKVMADTQYFGPGTRLTVL.

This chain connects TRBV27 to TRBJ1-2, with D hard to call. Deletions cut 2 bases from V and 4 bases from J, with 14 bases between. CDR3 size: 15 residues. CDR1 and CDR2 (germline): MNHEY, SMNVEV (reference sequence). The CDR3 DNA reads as TGTGCCAGCAGTTTAACGGCCGACGGACCCTATGGCTACACCTTC. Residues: CASSLTADGPYGYTF.

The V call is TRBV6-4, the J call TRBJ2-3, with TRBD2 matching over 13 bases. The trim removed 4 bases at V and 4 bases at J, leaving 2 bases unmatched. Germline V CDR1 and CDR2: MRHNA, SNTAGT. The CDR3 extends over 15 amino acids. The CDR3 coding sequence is TGTGCCAGCAGTGCAACTAGCGGGGGGGCAGATACGCAGTATTTT. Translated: CASSATSGGADTQYF.

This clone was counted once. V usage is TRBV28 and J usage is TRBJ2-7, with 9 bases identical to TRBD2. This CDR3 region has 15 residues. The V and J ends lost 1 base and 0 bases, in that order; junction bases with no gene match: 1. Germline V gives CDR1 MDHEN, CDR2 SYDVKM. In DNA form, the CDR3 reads TGTGCCAGCAGTTTATATAGCGGGAGCTCCTACGAGCAGTACTTC. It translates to CASSLYSGSSYEQYF. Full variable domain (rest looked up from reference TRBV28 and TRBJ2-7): DVKVTQSSRYLVKRTGEKVFLECVQDMDHENMFWYRQDPGLGLRLIYFSYDVKMKEKGDIPEGYSVSREKKERFSLILESASTNQTSMYLCASSLYSGSSYEQYFGPGTRLTVT.

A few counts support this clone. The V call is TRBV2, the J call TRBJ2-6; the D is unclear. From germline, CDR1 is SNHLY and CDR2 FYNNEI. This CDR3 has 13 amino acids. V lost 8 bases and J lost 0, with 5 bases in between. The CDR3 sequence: CASRYSGANVLTF. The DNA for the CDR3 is TGTGCCAGCCGGTACTCTGGGGCCAACGTCCTGACTTTC.

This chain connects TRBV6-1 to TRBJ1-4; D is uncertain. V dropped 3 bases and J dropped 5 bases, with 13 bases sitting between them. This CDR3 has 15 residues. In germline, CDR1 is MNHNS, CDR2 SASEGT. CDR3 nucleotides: TGTGCCAGCAGTGACGGCCCATCGGGAAATGAAAAACTGTTTTTT. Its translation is CASSDGPSGNEKLFF.

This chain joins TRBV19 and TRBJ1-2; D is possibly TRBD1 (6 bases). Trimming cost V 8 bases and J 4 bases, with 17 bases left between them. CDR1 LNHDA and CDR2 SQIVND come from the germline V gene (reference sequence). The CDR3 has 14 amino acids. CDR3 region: CASWDKFYPYGYTF. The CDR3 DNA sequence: TGTGCCAGTTGGGACAAATTTTACCCCTATGGCTACACCTTC.